These 23 T cell receptor beta chains share one sample of origin, sequenced in a study of identical twins. From the 5' RACE reads, TCRdb called clonotypes with MiXCR, one entry per CDR3 protein. The data contain some 570,000 distinct CDR3 sequences, about a fifth of them singletons. These same data were also listed under a study on yellow fever vaccine responses in identical twins.

Sequenced material: CD4+ T cells sorted from blood. The source of these receptors is a woman younger than 30 in good health.

This clonotype was counted a few times. The J gene is TRBJ2-1, the V gene TRBV5-1; D might be TRBD2 (7 bases). Deletions cut 5 bases from V and 8 bases from J, with 26 bases between. The germline CDR1 and CDR2 sequences are SGHRS and YFSETQ. CDR3 length: 17 amino acids. The CDR3, as DNA: TGCGCCAGCAGATCAGGGGAGACTAGCTTTGGGAGCGATGAGCAGTTCTTC. Encoded protein: CASRSGETSFGSDEQFF. Filled out from reference TRBV5-1 and TRBJ2-1, the complete variable domain reads KAGVTQTPRYLIKTRGQQVTLSCSPISGHRSVSWYQQTPGQGLQFLFEYFSETQRNKGNFPGRFSGRQFSNSRSEMNVSTLELGDSALYLCASRSGETSFGSDEQFFGPGTRLTVL.

The chain links TRBV12-3 or TRBV12-4 to TRBJ1-1; 8 bases align to TRBD1. CDR3 length: 14 amino acids. J lost 6 bases, V lost 6 bases, and 9 bases had no gene match. The CDR3 is CASSRGQGSSEAFF. The DNA of the CDR3 is TGTGCCAGCAGCCGCGGACAGGGAAGTTCTGAAGCTTTCTTT.

V and J are TRBV23-1 and TRBJ2-7; D call uncertain. TRBV23-1 is placed among ORFs of uncertain function. The CDR3 consists of 9 residues. Between the trimmed V and J ends, which lost 3 bases and 6 bases, there was a span of 0 bases. The CDR3 region is CASSHEQYF. As DNA, the CDR3 is TGCGCCAGCAGTCACGAGCAGTACTTC.

The rearrangement joins TRBV5-1 to TRBJ2-1, with TRBD2 matching 12 bases. Germline V gene sequence: CDR1 SGHRS, CDR2 YFSETQ. CDR3 length: 16 amino acids. J lost 4 bases, V lost 5 bases, and 7 bases had no gene match. CDR3 amino acids: CASSPLAGGQYNEQFF. DNA for the CDR3: TGCGCCAGCAGTCCCCTAGCGGGAGGGCAGTACAATGAGCAGTTCTTC.

The V and J genes are TRBV12-3 or TRBV12-4 and TRBJ2-3, with 8 bases aligning to TRBD1. CDR3 size: 14 residues. The V and J ends lost 0 bases and 5 bases, in that order; junction bases with no gene match: 1. CDR3: CASSLADRGDTQYF. The CDR3 nucleotides are TGTGCCAGCAGTTTAGCAGACAGGGGAGATACGCAGTATTTT.

The chain couples TRBV12-3 or TRBV12-4 to TRBJ1-4; D call uncertain. The CDR3 is 13 amino acids. Trimming shortened V by 4 bases and J by 14 bases, and 17 bases separated the two germline ends. CDR3 in DNA: TGTGCCAGCAGTTCGCGAGGGCGTGAGCCCCTGTTTTTT. It encodes CASSSRGREPLFF.

This clonotype has ten or more counts. The rearrangement links TRBV25-1 to TRBJ2-3, with D unresolved. The CDR3 length is 13 residues. Trimming took off 4 bases at V and 2 bases at J, with 7 bases between the two ends. From germline, CDR1 is MGHDK and CDR2 SYGVNS. CDR3 DNA: TGTGCCAGCAGTGCTCCAATCACAGATACGCAGTATTTT. This translates into CASSAPITDTQYF. The full variable domain, completed using reference TRBV25-1 and TRBJ2-3, is EADIYQTPRYLVIGTGKKITLECSQTMGHDKMYWYQQDPGMELHLIHYSYGVNSTEKGDLSSESTVSRIRTEHFPLTLESARPSHTSQYLCASSAPITDTQYFGPGTRLTVL.

This clonotype came up once. The chain employs TRBV10-2 and TRBJ2-7, with TRBD1 matching 7 bases. V was clipped by 0 bases and J by 7 bases; unmatched bases: 6. Germline lookup yields CDR1 WSHSY and CDR2 SAAADI. The CDR3 covers 14 residues. CDR3 residues: CASSESEGAAEQYF. CDR3 coding DNA: TGCGCCAGCAGTGAGTCAGAGGGGGCAGCGGAGCAGTACTTC.

This clonotype occurred once. The V gene is TRBV5-1, the J gene TRBJ2-7, with TRBD1 matching over 9 bases. CDR1 is SGHRS and CDR2 is YFSETQ in the germline V gene. The CDR3 runs to 15 residues. Trimming cost V 7 bases and J 0 bases; bases outside gene matches: 8. The CDR3: CASYPGGQGSYEQYF. Written as DNA, the CDR3 is TGCGCCAGCTACCCAGGGGGACAGGGCTCCTACGAGCAGTACTTC.

This clonotype appeared a single time. The chain combines TRBV27 with TRBJ1-6, with a possible D match to TRBD1 (6 bases). The CDR3 covers 13 residues. Between the trimmed V and J ends, which lost 3 bases and 10 bases, there was a span of 10 bases. From germline, CDR1 is MNHEY and CDR2 SMNVEV (reference sequence). CDR3 sequence: CASSFTGQSPLHF. CDR3 DNA sequence: TGTGCCAGCAGTTTTACGGGACAATCACCCCTCCACTTT.

This chain uses TRBV9 with TRBJ2-7; no reliable D call. The length of the CDR3 is 14 residues. Trimming removed 0 bases at V and 0 bases at J, with 7 bases between. Germline V gives CDR1 SGDLS, CDR2 YYNGEE. In nucleotides, the CDR3 is TGTGCCAGCAGCGTAGATCACGGCTCCTACGAGCAGTACTTC. Amino acids: CASSVDHGSYEQYF.

This chain links TRBV10-3 with TRBJ2-1, with D unresolved. CDR1 ENHRY and CDR2 SYGVKD come from the germline V gene. This CDR3 is built from 13 residues. The V gene lost 4 bases and the J gene lost 3 bases, with 7 bases spanning the gap. Here the CDR3 reads CAISGTSYNEQFF. CDR3 in DNA: TGTGCCATCAGTGGCACAAGCTACAATGAGCAGTTCTTC.

The chain employs TRBV5-1 and TRBJ2-7; 8 bases align to TRBD2. Unmatched junction bases numbered 6, after V lost 2 bases and J lost 2 bases. Germline V lookup: CDR1 SGHRS, CDR2 YFSETQ. The CDR3 is 15 residues long. The DNA for the CDR3 is TGCGCCAGCAGCTTTACGCGGGAGGCTACCTACGAGCAGTACTTC. It encodes CASSFTREATYEQYF.

This clonotype was counted between two and nine times. The chain employs TRBV6-1 and TRBJ1-4; no reliable D call. The V gene lost 10 bases and the J gene lost 5 bases, with 17 bases spanning the gap. The CDR3 is 14 residues long. The germline gives CDR1 MNHNS, CDR2 SASEGT. The CDR3 loop is CATPATYGNEKLFF. In DNA form, the CDR3 reads TGTGCCACCCCAGCGACTTACGGGAATGAAAAACTGTTTTTT.

In this sample, this clonotype turned up a few times. This chain uses TRBV7-9 with TRBJ2-7, with TRBD2 identical over 8 bases. The V and J ends lost 5 bases and 4 bases, in that order; junction bases with no gene match: 10. Germline lookup yields CDR1 SEHNR and CDR2 FQNEAQ (reference sequence). The CDR3 is 15 residues long. CDR3 DNA sequence: TGTGCCAGCAGCAACCCACGAGCGGGAGCTTACGAGCAGTACTTC. It encodes CASSNPRAGAYEQYF.

The chain links TRBV27 to TRBJ2-3; 14 bases are a match to TRBD2. V gave up 6 bases and J gave up 1 base; unmatched junction bases: 15. The CDR3 extends over 20 amino acids. Germline V gives CDR1 MNHEY, CDR2 SMNVEV (reference sequence). The CDR3 spells CASSPWGLPGLAGGTDTQYF. The CDR3 coding sequence is TGTGCCAGCAGCCCATGGGGGCTTCCGGGACTAGCGGGAGGCACAGATACGCAGTATTTT.

This clonotype was counted only a few times. The chain combines TRBV11-2 with TRBJ1-4, with a weak D call TRBD1 (5 bases). This CDR3 has 16 amino acids. Trimming took 1 base from V and 4 from J, leaving 13 bases between them. Germline V gene data show CDR1 as SGHAT and CDR2 as FQNNGV. CDR3 coding DNA: TGTGCCAGCAGCTTAGTTTCCCTCGGGGGTAATGAAAAACTGTTTTTT. Translation: CASSLVSLGGNEKLFF.

V usage is TRBV12-3 or TRBV12-4 and J usage is TRBJ2-4, with TRBD1 as a possible D gene (6 bases). The CDR3 covers 14 residues. V was shortened by 5 bases and J by 0 bases, with 8 bases between the two germline ends. CDR3 sequence reads: CASSNREAKNIQYF. CDR3 in DNA: TGTGCCAGCAGTAACAGGGAAGCCAAAAACATTCAGTACTTC.

The chain is built from TRBV3-1 and TRBJ1-2; the D is unclear. V was cut by 1 base and J by 8 bases, with 8 bases left in between. This CDR3 has 12 amino acids. Germline CDR1 LGHDT, CDR2 YNNKEL (reference sequence). Here the CDR3 reads CASSQASRGYTF. The DNA of the CDR3 is TGTGCCAGCAGCCAAGCTTCCCGGGGCTACACCTTC. Combining the CDR3 with reference TRBV3-1 and TRBJ1-2 gives the whole variable domain DTAVSQTPKYLVTQMGNDKSIKCEQNLGHDTMYWYKQDSKKFLKIMFSYNNKELIINETVPNRFSPKSPDKAHLNLHINSLELGDSAVYFCASSQASRGYTFGSGTRLTVV.

The rearrangement uses TRBV2 and TRBJ2-3; 8 bases align to TRBD1. Per the germline V gene, CDR1 is SNHLY and CDR2 is FYNNEI. The CDR3 loop spans 15 amino acids. Trimming cost V 2 bases and J 4 bases; bases outside gene matches: 5. The CDR3, as DNA: TGTGCCAGCAGTGAATTTCAGGGGGCAGCAGATACGCAGTATTTT. Amino acids: CASSEFQGAADTQYF.

This clonotype was seen more than once but under ten times. The chain couples TRBV12-3 or TRBV12-4 to TRBJ2-5, with D maybe TRBD1 (5 bases). There are 17 residues in the CDR3. The ends were cut back, 3 bases at V and 0 bases at J, with 17 bases in the middle. The CDR3 region is CASSFSRGETYQETQYF. DNA of the CDR3: TGTGCCAGCAGTTTCAGTAGGGGTGAAACGTACCAAGAGACCCAGTACTTC.

This chain uses TRBV2 with TRBJ2-1, with D hard to call. This CDR3 is built from 14 residues. Germline V gives CDR1 SNHLY, CDR2 FYNNEI. Trimming left V 6 bases short and J 3 bases short, with 12 bases between. For the CDR3, the DNA is TGTGCCAGCAGCGCCCTGACTGGCTACAATGAGCAGTTCTTC. It codes for CASSALTGYNEQFF.

This clonotype turned up a few times. This sequence joins TRBV20-1 and TRBJ1-5; possibly TRBD1 for D (5 bases). This CDR3 has 14 amino acids. Germline CDR1 and CDR2: DFQATT and SNEGSKA (reference sequence). V gave up 1 base and J gave up 8 bases, with 15 bases separating them. Written as DNA, the CDR3 is TGCAGTGCTAGAGTAACAGGCCCGAGAGAGCCCCAGCATTTT. It is translated as CSARVTGPREPQHF.